What follows are 28 T cell receptor beta chains derived from one specimen sequenced in a study of T cells after yellow fever vaccination. One entry per CDR3 protein results from TCRdb running MiXCR on the 5' RACE reads. In the table there are 250,000 to 400,000 distinct CDR3 sequences, about 4% of which are singletons. Sequencing used PBMCs, obtained 5 days after the yellow fever booster vaccination. The receptor source for this set is a man aged 18 to 30 who received the YFV17D yellow fever vaccine.

This clonotype was counted many times. The chain links TRBV20-1 to TRBJ1-4, with D possibly TRBD1 on 5 matching bases. Deletions cut 3 bases from V and 4 bases from J, with 15 bases between. The CDR3 has 15 residues. The germline V gene encodes CDR1 DFQATT and CDR2 SNEGSKA (reference sequence). The CDR3 here is CSASPATGLNEKLFF. Here the CDR3 DNA reads TGCAGTGCTAGCCCGGCCACAGGACTTAATGAAAAACTGTTTTTT.

This clonotype was found many times. The chain recombines TRBV6-5 with TRBJ2-3; D unclear. Germline V gene data show CDR1 as MNHEY and CDR2 as SVGAGI. Trimming took off 7 bases at V and 2 bases at J, with 10 bases between the two ends. CDR3 length: 13 amino acids. CDR3 nucleotides: TGTGCCAGCAAAACAGACAACACAGATACGCAGTATTTT. It codes for CASKTDNTDTQYF.

There are a few counts of this clonotype. J is TRBJ2-3 and V is TRBV18; 7 nucleotides agree with TRBD2. The V and J ends lost 0 bases and 4 bases, in that order; junction bases with no gene match: 7. Germline CDR1 reads KGHSH; CDR2 reads LQKENI. This CDR3 has 16 amino acids. DNA for the CDR3: TGTGCCAGCTCACCACCAGGGACGGGAGGCCCAGATACGCAGTATTTT. Encoded protein: CASSPPGTGGPDTQYF. Based on the CDR3 plus reference TRBV18 and TRBJ2-3, the full variable domain is NAGVMQNPRHLVRRRGQEARLRCSPMKGHSHVYWYRQLPEEGLKFMVYLQKENIIDESGMPKERFSAEFPKEGPSILRIQQVVRGDSAAYFCASSPPGTGGPDTQYFGPGTRLTVL.

This clonotype came up many times. As DNA, the CDR3 is TGCGCCAGCAGCCAACCACAGGGTCCGGAGACCCAGTACTTC. Protein sequence: CASSQPQGPETQYF. The chain combines TRBV4-1 with TRBJ2-5; weak D call: TRBD1 (6 bases). Trimming cost V 2 bases and J 5 bases, with 12 bases left between them. The CDR3 is 14 residues long. Germline CDR1 is MGHRA and CDR2 is YSYEKL.

The chain links TRBV14 to TRBJ2-1; TRBD1 or TRBD2 may be the D gene (5 bases each). Germline CDR1 and CDR2: SGHDN and FVKESK. The V and J ends lost 3 bases and 4 bases respectively, with 7 bases between them. The CDR3 is 13 residues long. DNA of the CDR3: TGTGCCAGCAGCCAGGGGGTTTACAATGAGCAGTTCTTC. Residues: CASSQGVYNEQFF.

This clonotype was observed many times. V is TRBV7-8 and J is TRBJ2-1; TRBD2 agrees at 11 bases. The CDR3 is 18 residues long. Trimming cost V 5 bases and J 7 bases; bases outside gene matches: 16. CDR1 is SGHVS and CDR2 is FQNEAQ in the germline V gene. CDR3 in amino acids: CASSHIPGLAAGGNEQFF. The CDR3 coding sequence is TGTGCCAGCAGCCATATCCCGGGACTAGCGGCGGGGGGAAATGAGCAGTTCTTC.

This clonotype was observed many times. This chain's CDR3 is CASSLVSGQVYEQYF. CDR3 DNA sequence: TGTGCCAGCAGCTTAGTTAGCGGACAGGTCTACGAGCAGTACTTC. The chain couples TRBV7-6 to TRBJ2-7; a weak D match, TRBD1 (7 bases). The germline CDR1 and CDR2 sequences are SGHVS and FNYEAQ. The CDR3 sequence is 15 residues long. The ends were cut back, 1 base at V and 3 bases at J, with 13 bases in the middle.

In this sample, this clonotype turned up many times. V is TRBV6-2 or TRBV6-3 and J is TRBJ2-7; no reliable D call. This CDR3 region has 13 residues. In germline, CDR1 is MNHEY, CDR2 SVGEGT. Trimming took 2 bases from V and 5 from J, leaving 10 bases between them. In DNA, the CDR3 is TGTGCCAGCAGTTACGCTAACACCGACGAGCAGTACTTC. Protein: CASSYANTDEQYF.

The J gene is TRBJ1-2, the V gene TRBV6-6; 8 bases are a match to TRBD1. The CDR3 totals 16 residues. Germline V gene data show CDR1 as MNHNY and CDR2 as SVGAGI (reference sequence). Losses at the gene ends were 5 bases for V and 4 bases for J; bases not matched to a gene: 12. CDR3 region: CASSNKTGTGVYGYTF. CDR3 nucleotides: TGTGCCAGCAGTAACAAAACCGGGACAGGAGTCTATGGCTACACCTTC.

The V call is TRBV4-1, the J call TRBJ2-7, with D possibly TRBD1 on 6 matching bases. Trimming cost V 8 bases and J 5 bases, with 28 bases left between them. The CDR3 covers 17 residues. The germline V gene encodes CDR1 MGHRA and CDR2 YSYEKL. CDR3 loop: CASGPRKGGYFYDEQYV. The DNA for the CDR3 is TGCGCCAGCGGACCGAGGAAAGGGGGATACTTCTACGACGAGCAGTACGTC.

The gene calls are TRBV5-1 and TRBJ1-1; TRBD1 is a possible D gene (5 bases). The CDR3 loop spans 13 amino acids. Germline V gene data show CDR1 as SGHRS and CDR2 as YFSETQ. V lost 0 bases, J lost 12 bases, and 15 bases lay in between. Written as DNA, the CDR3 is TGCGCCAGCAGCTTGGGGACATATGATCCGACTTTCTTT. Its translation is CASSLGTYDPTFF.

This clonotype was seen more than once but under ten times. The chain recombines TRBV6-2 or TRBV6-3 with TRBJ2-2; 8 positions match TRBD2. Germline CDR1 MNHEY, CDR2 SVGEGT. The V and J ends lost 3 bases and 6 bases, in that order; junction bases with no gene match: 9. The CDR3 totals 16 residues. CDR3 sequence: CASSYRASGGPGELFF. CDR3 nucleotide sequence: TGTGCCAGCAGTTATCGAGCGTCGGGGGGGCCCGGGGAGCTGTTTTTT.

V is TRBV30 and J is TRBJ2-7, with D hard to call. Germline CDR1 and CDR2: GTSNPN and SVGIG (reference sequence). V lost 1 base to trimming and J lost 1 base, with 5 bases between them. CDR3 size: 12 residues. CDR3 in amino acids: CAWSGGSYEQYF. The DNA for the CDR3 is TGTGCCTGGAGTGGGGGTTCCTACGAGCAGTACTTC.

There are many counts of this clonotype. The CDR3 here is CASSLAAAQETQYF. The CDR3 DNA reads TGTGCCAGCAGTTTAGCGGCAGCTCAAGAGACCCAGTACTTC. The chain uses TRBV12-3 or TRBV12-4 and TRBJ2-5; unclear D gene. V shed 0 bases and J shed 2 bases, with 7 bases lying between them. This CDR3 comprises 14 residues.

In its sample, this clonotype was seen many times. The chain recombines TRBV20-1 with TRBJ1-2; weak D call: TRBD1 (5 bases). CDR1 is DFQATT and CDR2 is SNEGSKA in the germline V gene (reference sequence). V shed 3 bases and J shed 11 bases, with 13 bases lying between them. This CDR3 has 11 residues. This CDR3 reads CSASSGGRYTF. The CDR3, as DNA: TGCAGTGCTAGTTCTGGGGGTCGGTACACCTTC.

This clonotype was seen ten or more times. V gene TRBV7-9 combines with J gene TRBJ1-1, with a tentative D call TRBD1 (6 bases). CDR3 length: 14 residues. V was trimmed by 5 bases and J by 5 bases, leaving 15 bases between them. Germline V gene lookup returns CDR1 SEHNR and CDR2 FQNEAQ (reference sequence). CDR3 loop: CASSPNVQGTEAFF. The DNA for the CDR3 is TGTGCCAGCAGCCCTAACGTACAGGGAACTGAAGCTTTCTTT.

This clonotype was counted only a few times. This chain links TRBV27 with TRBJ2-2; D might be TRBD2 (6 bases). With 4 bases removed from V and 1 base from J, the gap between germline ends came to 13 bases. From germline, CDR1 is MNHEY and CDR2 SMNVEV (reference sequence). CDR3 length equals 16 residues. Here the CDR3 DNA reads TGTGCCAGCAGTTCGTACCGGGACTTGAACACCGGGGAGCTGTTTTTT. This gives the protein CASSSYRDLNTGELFF.

The rearrangement joins TRBV12-3 or TRBV12-4 to TRBJ1-2; D is undetermined. The length of the CDR3 is 15 residues. Trimming stripped 2 bases from V and 0 bases from J, with 10 bases between. The CDR3 reads CASSLRGAPNYGYTF. The CDR3 DNA follows: TGTGCCAGCAGTTTACGGGGAGCACCTAACTATGGCTACACCTTC.

This clonotype has more than one count but fewer than ten. The V call is TRBV4-3, the J call TRBJ2-2; D gene unclear. Per the germline V gene, CDR1 is LGHNA and CDR2 is YSLEER. The length of the CDR3 is 16 residues. The ends were cut back, 1 base at V and 3 bases at J, with 12 bases in the middle. In DNA form, the CDR3 reads TGCGCCAGCAGCCAAGGCGACTTTCTCGACACCGGGGAGCTGTTTTTT. Amino acids: CASSQGDFLDTGELFF.

This clonotype was found a few times. V is TRBV6-1 and J is TRBJ1-2, with D unclear. The CDR3 has 13 amino acids. V lost 4 bases to trimming and J lost 5 bases, with 11 bases between them. Looked up from germline, CDR1 is MNHNS and CDR2 is SASEGT. In DNA, the CDR3 is TGTGCCAGCAGTGTTGAACAGCTTTATGGCTACACCTTC. Translating it yields CASSVEQLYGYTF.

This clonotype was seen many times. The chain is built from TRBV6-5 and TRBJ1-2, with a weak D call TRBD1 (5 bases). The CDR3 covers 13 residues. Trimming pared 1 base from V and 4 bases from J, leaving 7 bases between. From germline, CDR1 is MNHEY and CDR2 SVGAGI. The CDR3 loop is CASSYFGGYGYTF. CDR3 DNA: TGTGCCAGCAGTTACTTTGGGGGCTATGGCTACACCTTC.

This clonotype appeared many times. CDR3 DNA sequence: TGTGCCAGCTCACCCCGACCGATAAGCGAGCAGTACGTC. Translating it yields CASSPRPISEQYV. The chain uses TRBV18 and TRBJ2-7; D remains ambiguous. This CDR3 contains 13 residues. V was shortened by 3 bases and J by 6 bases, with 12 bases between the two germline ends. Germline lookup yields CDR1 KGHSH and CDR2 LQKENI.

This clonotype was observed at least ten times. The chain combines TRBV6-5 with TRBJ1-6, with a weak D call TRBD1 (5 bases). CDR3 size: 15 residues. Per the germline V gene, CDR1 is MNHEY and CDR2 is SVGAGI. The V end was cut by 2 bases, the J end by 4 bases, with 9 bases between. The CDR3 spells CASSYGASYNSPLHF. The CDR3 region has the DNA TGTGCCAGCAGTTACGGGGCATCTTATAATTCACCCCTCCACTTT.

J is TRBJ1-1 and V is TRBV9; no firm D call. V was shortened by 4 bases and J by 3 bases, with 7 bases between the two germline ends. The CDR3 has 12 residues. CDR1 SGDLS and CDR2 YYNGEE come from the germline V gene. DNA for the CDR3: TGTGCCAGCAGCCGACGCGACACTGAAGCTTTCTTT. Protein product: CASSRRDTEAFF.

In its sample, this clonotype was seen many times. The V and J genes are TRBV24-1 and TRBJ1-2; TRBD1 agrees at 7 bases. Germline V gives CDR1 KGHDR, CDR2 SFDVKD. The CDR3 consists of 14 residues. Losses at the gene ends were 4 bases for V and 6 bases for J; bases not matched to a gene: 7. The CDR3 here is CATSDPDRVHGYTF. The CDR3 DNA follows: TGTGCCACCAGTGACCCTGACAGGGTTCATGGCTACACCTTC.

This clonotype has at least ten counts. This sequence joins TRBV24-1 and TRBJ2-5; 8 nucleotides line up with TRBD1. With 2 bases clipped from V and 4 bases from J, the junction kept 5 bases outside the gene matches. This CDR3 has 15 amino acids. Per germline, CDR1 KGHDR and CDR2 SFDVKD. CDR3 coding DNA: TGTGCCACCAGTGATTCGAGACAGGGGCCAGAGACCCAGTACTTC. Protein product: CATSDSRQGPETQYF.

The chain carries TRBV6-5 and TRBJ2-3, with 11 bases identical to TRBD1. The CDR3 has 17 residues. The ends lost 5 bases at V and 3 bases at J; junction bases unmatched: 10. Germline V lookup: CDR1 MNHEY, CDR2 SVGAGI. For the CDR3, the DNA is TGTGCCAGCAGTACTCGAATTGGGACAGGGGGTACAGATACGCAGTATTTT. This encodes CASSTRIGTGGTDTQYF.

J is TRBJ1-5 and V is TRBV6-2 or TRBV6-3, with D unclear. Germline lookup yields CDR1 MNHEY and CDR2 SVGEGT. CDR3 length: 14 amino acids. V was clipped by 5 bases and J by 5 bases, with 13 bases between them. For the CDR3, the DNA is TGTGCCAGCAGTAGAACGAGGGATGATCAGCCCCAGCATTTT. Amino acid sequence: CASSRTRDDQPQHF.